Following are 20 T cell receptor beta chains from one sample sequenced in a study of blood T cell repertoires in COVID-19. Here immunoSEQ multiplex PCR was the method, and the copy in TCRdb shows in-frame clones only, minus some. The sample yields over 55,000 clones, more than 75% seen once. The sequenced sample was peripheral blood. These receptors all stem from a woman older than 75 with acute or convalescent COVID-19.

This rearrangement joins TRBV19 to TRBJ1-5, with TRBD1 identical over 9 bases. The V segment lost 3 bases and the J segment 4 bases; nucleotides outside the gene matches: 10. The CDR3 spans 17 residues. Germline V gene data show CDR1 as LNHDA and CDR2 as SQIVND (reference sequence). This chain's CDR3 is CASSIIGTGPPNQPQHF. CDR3 DNA sequence: TGTGCCAGTAGTATCATTGGGACAGGGCCCCCTAATCAGCCCCAGCATTTT.

Only a few counts were recorded for this clone. In nucleotides, the CDR3 is TGTGCCAGCAGTGAAGCGCGGGTAGCGGCCTTTTACAATGAGCAGTTCTTC. It translates to CASSEARVAAFYNEQFF. The chain uses TRBV6-1 and TRBJ2-1; D is perhaps TRBD2 (6 bases). Trimming pared 0 bases from V and 4 bases from J, leaving 16 bases between. From germline, CDR1 is MNHNS and CDR2 SASEGT. The CDR3 has 17 amino acids.

This clone was counted only a few times. This chain uses TRBV5-4 with TRBJ2-7, with 9 bases identical to TRBD1. Trimming cost V 4 bases and J 4 bases; bases outside gene matches: 15. The V gene's germline CDR1 is SGHNT and CDR2 YYREEE (reference sequence). The CDR3 is made up of 17 amino acids. The CDR3: CASSKGGSGQGAYEQYF. The DNA of the CDR3 is TGTGCCAGCAGCAAGGGGGGGTCGGGACAGGGAGCATACGAGCAGTACTTC.

The chain carries TRBV14 and TRBJ2-7; 9 bases align to TRBD1. V shed 0 bases and J 0 bases; nucleotides not matched to a gene: 3. Per the germline V gene, CDR1 is SGHDN and CDR2 is FVKESK. The length of the CDR3 is 16 residues. Written as DNA, the CDR3 is TGTGCCAGCAGCCAAGATAGGGGACAGGGCTCCTACGAGCAGTACTTC. The encoded protein is CASSQDRGQGSYEQYF. The full variable domain, its missing parts supplied by reference TRBV14 and TRBJ2-7, is EAGVTQFPSHSVIEKGQTVTLRCDPISGHDNLYWYRRVMGKEIKFLLHFVKESKQDESGMPNNRFLAERTGGTYSTLKVQPAELEDSGVYFCASSQDRGQGSYEQYFGPGTRLTVT.

The chain carries TRBV6-2 or TRBV6-3 and TRBJ1-5, with TRBD1 matching 8 bases. The CDR3 has 14 amino acids. Germline CDR1 reads MNHEY; CDR2 reads SVGEGT. Trimming removed 2 bases from V and 7 bases from J; junction bases left unmatched: 4. This CDR3 reads CASSYGTGWQPQHF. DNA of the CDR3: TGTGCCAGCAGTTACGGGACAGGTTGGCAGCCCCAGCATTTT.

The DNA of the CDR3 is TGTGCCAGCAGCGTAGAGGCGGCGAGCTCCTACGAGCAGTACTTC. This gives the protein CASSVEAASSYEQYF. This chain joins TRBV9 and TRBJ2-7; no definite D call. V gave up 0 bases and J gave up 0 bases, with 10 bases separating them. Germline values: CDR1 SGDLS, CDR2 YYNGEE. The CDR3 extends over 15 amino acids.

This chain uses TRBV5-1 with TRBJ1-4; D is ambiguous. Germline assignment: CDR1 SGHRS and CDR2 YFSETQ. Trimming removed 0 bases from V and 8 bases from J, with 14 bases in between. The CDR3 is 15 residues long. CDR3 sequence (DNA): TGCGCCAGCAGCTTGGGAGGAAAAAGTGGCGAAAAACTGTTTTTT. It translates to CASSLGGKSGEKLFF.

The chain couples TRBV5-1 to TRBJ2-3; tentatively, D is TRBD2 (5 bases). Germline-derived CDR1 and CDR2 are SGHRS and YFSETQ. Trimming cost V 5 bases and J 4 bases, with 11 bases left between them. The CDR3 loop spans 13 amino acids. The CDR3 protein is CASSASQADTQYF. The CDR3 nucleotides are TGCGCCAGCAGTGCTAGCCAGGCAGATACGCAGTATTTT.

This chain links TRBV5-4 with TRBJ2-3; possibly TRBD2 for D (7 bases). The germline V gene has CDR1 SGHNT and CDR2 YYREEE (reference sequence). The CDR3 consists of 15 residues. Deletions cut 0 bases from V and 5 bases from J, with 13 bases between. This CDR3 reads CASSLDGGGRDTQYF. CDR3 bases: TGTGCCAGCAGCTTGGATGGGGGGGGCAGAGATACGCAGTATTTT.

The V gene is TRBV11-2, the J gene TRBJ1-4; perhaps TRBD1 as D (6 bases). The CDR3 length is 15 residues. Germline lookup yields CDR1 SGHAT and CDR2 FQNNGV. The V end lost 6 bases, the J end lost 7 bases, and 18 bases lay between the germline ends. CDR3 loop: CASSRGGSSGEKLFF. The DNA of the CDR3 is TGTGCCAGCAGTAGGGGGGGATCATCAGGTGAAAAACTGTTTTTT.

The chain recombines TRBV6-1 with TRBJ1-2; D is possibly TRBD1 (6 bases). This CDR3 has 15 residues. Trimming pared 1 base from V and 4 bases from J, leaving 13 bases between. CDR1 and CDR2 from the germline V gene are MNHNS and SASEGT. CDR3 sequence reads: CASSEDSTGFYGYTF. In DNA form, the CDR3 reads TGTGCCAGCAGTGAAGATTCGACAGGCTTCTATGGCTACACCTTC.

The rearrangement joins TRBV6-1 to TRBJ1-2; 9 positions agree with TRBD1. With V trimmed by 2 bases and J by 4 bases, 2 bases remained unmatched. Germline V gene data show CDR1 as MNHNS and CDR2 as SASEGT. The CDR3 loop spans 14 amino acids. CDR3: CASSERTGVYGYTF. The CDR3 DNA reads as TGTGCCAGCAGTGAACGGACAGGGGTCTATGGCTACACCTTC.

V and J are TRBV18 and TRBJ2-7, with D perhaps TRBD1 (5 bases). This CDR3 has 15 amino acids. V was trimmed by 2 bases and J by 3 bases, leaving 14 bases between them. Germline assignment: CDR1 KGHSH and CDR2 LQKENI. CDR3 DNA sequence: TGTGCCAGCTCACCAAGCACAGGTGCCCTCTACGAGCAGTACTTC. It specifies CASSPSTGALYEQYF.

The chain employs TRBV6-5 and TRBJ2-7, with 8 bases that match TRBD1. CDR1 MNHEY and CDR2 SVGAGI come from the germline V gene. V was pared by 10 bases and J by 6 bases, with 17 bases of the junction left unmatched. This CDR3 is 15 amino acids long. This chain's CDR3 is CAIGQGAGGLSEQYF. The CDR3 nucleotides are TGTGCCATAGGGCAGGGCGCAGGGGGCCTCTCCGAGCAGTACTTC.

The chain joins TRBV25-1 to TRBJ2-3, with 14 bases aligning to TRBD2. With 3 bases clipped from V and 4 bases from J, the junction kept 6 bases outside the gene matches. CDR1 and CDR2 from the germline V gene are MGHDK and SYGVNS. This CDR3 has 17 residues. The CDR3 DNA follows: TGTGCCAGCAGTGACCGTGGACTAGCGGGAGGTCCAGATACGCAGTATTTT. Translation: CASSDRGLAGGPDTQYF. Together with reference TRBV25-1 and TRBJ2-3, the CDR3 gives the full variable domain: EADIYQTPRYLVIGTGKKITLECSQTMGHDKMYWYQQDPGMELHLIHYSYGVNSTEKGDLSSESTVSRIRTEHFPLTLESARPSHTSQYLCASSDRGLAGGPDTQYFGPGTRLTVL.

This clone was found a few times. The rearrangement joins TRBV10-3 to TRBJ1-2, with no clear D. The CDR3 contains 14 residues. V was clipped by 0 bases and J by 4 bases, with 9 bases between them. Germline lookup yields CDR1 ENHRY and CDR2 SYGVKD. This CDR3 reads CAISESGELYGYTF. CDR3 in DNA: TGTGCCATCAGTGAGTCGGGAGAGCTCTATGGCTACACCTTC.

The rearrangement joins TRBV19 to TRBJ2-2; unclear D gene. The CDR3 sequence is 15 residues long. The germline V gene encodes CDR1 LNHDA and CDR2 SQIVND (reference sequence). Trimming took 1 base from V and 3 from J, leaving 9 bases between them. The chain's CDR3 is CASSIAPLYTGELFF. In DNA, the CDR3 is TGTGCCAGTAGTATAGCCCCCTTATACACCGGGGAGCTGTTTTTT.

This clone was detected once. This chain links TRBV5-1 with TRBJ2-5, with TRBD2 identical over 15 bases. The V gene end was trimmed by 5 bases and the J gene end by 5 bases; junction bases not matched to a gene: 13. There are 18 residues in the CDR3. Germline V gene sequence: CDR1 SGHRS, CDR2 YFSETQ. The DNA for the CDR3 is TGCGCCAGCAGTTACCCCGGGACTAGCGGGAGGAGGCGGGAGACCCAGTACTTC. The encoded protein is CASSYPGTSGRRRETQYF.

CDR3 loop: CASRSRDRGLDEQYF. Here the CDR3 DNA reads TGTGCCAGCAGATCCCGGGACAGGGGGCTCGACGAGCAGTACTTC. The chain has TRBV6-6 and TRBJ2-7; TRBD1 matches at 12 bases. V lost 6 bases, J lost 5 bases, and 8 bases stayed unmatched. This CDR3 has 15 amino acids. Per the germline V gene, CDR1 is MNHNY and CDR2 is SVGAGI (reference sequence).

Here the CDR3 DNA reads TGTGCCAGCAGTTTAGGGGCTAGCGGTTCGAACACCGGGGAGCTGTTTTTT. Translated, it gives CASSLGASGSNTGELFF. The rearrangement links TRBV28 to TRBJ2-2; 7 positions match TRBD2. The CDR3 extends over 17 amino acids. V gave up 2 bases and J gave up 0 bases; unmatched junction bases: 6. Germline-derived CDR1 and CDR2 are MDHEN and SYDVKM.